The clone carrying this T cell receptor beta chain was detected only a few times. Its antigen is currently unknown. Ipilimumab, 1 mg/kg, started 14 to 28 days after autologous transplant. Dosing: nivolumab 3 mg/kg IV, weeks 1, 4, 7, 10, then every two weeks to week 26. This sample stems from a study of ipilimumab plus nivolumab after autologous stem cell transplantation. General observations from the study: Per the authors, repertoire, Treg and microbiota data justify further study.

CDR3 length: 10 amino acids. With 5 bases removed from V and 8 bases from J, the gap between germline ends came to 4 bases. Sequencing was performed with immunoSEQ multiplex PCR; in TCRdb, only in-frame clones are kept and a portion is missing. This table holds about 17,000 clones, more than 60% found once. V usage is TRBV5-3 and J usage is TRBJ1-4; no firm D call. TRBV5-3 is an open reading frame, and its role is uncertain. The starting material was PBMCs, obtained in a trial of ipilimumab plus nivolumab as post-transplant consolidation. This sequence was found in a male donor with diffuse large B-cell lymphoma. CDR3 bases: TGTGCCAGAAGAAACGAAAAACTGTTTTTT. Residues: CARRNEKLFF.